These T cell receptor beta chains were read from a single sample in a study of T cell responses to AZD1222 COVID-19 vaccine. Assay used: immunoSEQ multiplex PCR; TCRdb lists only in-frame clones, some missing. The table has tens of thousands of clones, about nine tenths seen once; the top ten hold roughly 24%. Sequences were derived from peripheral blood, sampled on day 0 of AZD1222 vaccination. The receptors were sampled from an adult in good health. Each CDR3 is given with its conserved first and last residue. A D gene is named only where the DNA matches it firmly. Where a row states a size, it is once, few, many or the class of an expanded clone; other rows omit it.

J gene | D gene | V gene | clone size | CDR3 DNA | CDR3 protein
TRBJ2-5 | TRBD2 | TRBV7-2 | - | TGTGCCAGCAGCTTCGAGCGGGAGGCAGAGACCCAGTACTTC | CASSFEREAETQYF
TRBJ1-5 | - | TRBV5-5 | - | TGTGCCAGCAGCTTGGCCTCGGTGAATCAGCCCCAGCATTTT | CASSLASVNQPQHF
TRBJ1-5 | - | TRBV13 | - | TGTGCCAGCAGCTTAGGCCGGTTTGGGCAGCCCCAGCATTTT | CASSLGRFGQPQHF
TRBJ1-3 | TRBD1 | TRBV5-5 | - | TGTGCCAGCAGCTTGCTGGGGACAGGGATCTCTGGAAACACCATATATTTT | CASSLLGTGISGNTIYF
TRBJ1-3 | TRBD1 | TRBV6-5 | - | TGTGCCAGCAGTTACAGGGGACAGGGGGTTGACACCATATATTTT | CASSYRGQGVDTIYF
TRBJ1-2 | - | TRBV19 | - | TGTGCCACTGGACCTCCTCCACCTAACTATGGCTACACCTTC | CATGPPPPNYGYTF
TRBJ2-5 | TRBD1 | TRBV7-8 | few | TGTGCCAGCAGCGAGGACAGGGTATTAGAGACCCAGTACTTC | CASSEDRVLETQYF
TRBJ2-5 | - | TRBV5-1 | - | TGCGCCAGCAGCCCCGGCGGGTCTAAAGAGACCCAGTACTTC | CASSPGGSKETQYF
TRBJ1-6 | - | TRBV30 | - | TGTGCCCACCAGAAGACGGGGGGTTCACCCCTCCACTTT | CAHQKTGGSPLHF
TRBJ2-1 | TRBD2 | TRBV7-9 | - | TGTGCCAGCAGCCCCCCCGGGACTAGCGACTACAATGAGCAGTTCTTC | CASSPPGTSDYNEQFF
TRBJ2-1 | - | TRBV7-9 | - | TGTGCCAGCAGCTCCAGGGGCAATGAGCAGTTCTTC | CASSSRGNEQFF
TRBJ1-5 | TRBD1 | TRBV28 | - | TGTGCCAGCAGTTTATCAGGGGGCCATCAGCCCCAGCATTTT | CASSLSGGHQPQHF
TRBJ2-1 | - | TRBV28 | - | TGTGCCAGCAGTCCTTACGGGATTGAGGGGTACAATGAGCAGTTCTTC | CASSPYGIEGYNEQFF
TRBJ2-3 | - | TRBV29-1 | - | TGCAGCGTTGTTGTGCAGGCGGATACGCAGTATTTT | CSVVVQADTQYF
TRBJ1-5 | - | TRBV6-5 | - | TGTGCCAGCAGTTACTATAGAGATAGCAATCAGCCCCAGCATTTT | CASSYYRDSNQPQHF
TRBJ2-2 | TRBD1 | TRBV6-2/TRBV6-3 | - | TGTGCCAGCAGTTACTCTAAACGGACAGGCGACGGGGAGCTGTTTTTT | CASSYSKRTGDGELFF
TRBJ2-7 | - | TRBV19 | once | TGTGCCAGTAGGGACGGTTACTCCTACGAGCAGTACTTC | CASRDGYSYEQYF
TRBJ1-4 | TRBD1 | TRBV4-2 | few | TGTGCCAGCAGCCAAGTCAAGGGGGCTGGGGAAAAACTGTTTTTT | CASSQVKGAGEKLFF
TRBJ1-1 | TRBD1 | TRBV5-1 | - | TGCGCCAGCAGCTTGAGACAGGGGGGGCGGAACACTGAAGCTTTCTTT | CASSLRQGGRNTEAFF
TRBJ1-2 | - | TRBV3-1/TRBV3-2 | - | TGTGCCAGCAGCCAAGACTGGACGGGATCTAACTATGGCTACACCTTC | CASSQDWTGSNYGYTF
TRBJ1-1 | - | TRBV25-1 | - | TGTGCCAGCAGTGAATTGGGGGCTGAAGCTTTCTTT | CASSELGAEAFF
TRBJ1-1 | - | TRBV28 | few | TGTGCCAGCAGCCCTGGGGGTCTGGCCACTGAAGCTTTCTTT | CASSPGGLATEAFF
TRBJ1-4 | - | TRBV25-1 | - | TGTGCCAGCAGTGACGTCACAACTAATGAAAAACTGTTTTTT | CASSDVTTNEKLFF
TRBJ2-7 | - | TRBV5-1 | - | TGCGCCAGCACCCAAGATGGGGACTTTACCTACGAGCAGTACTTC | CASTQDGDFTYEQYF
TRBJ1-2 | TRBD1 | TRBV4-1 | - | TGCGCCAGCAGCCCGACCGGGACAGGGTGGTACGGCTACACCTTC | CASSPTGTGWYGYTF
TRBJ2-1 | - | TRBV2 | - | TGTGCCAGCAGTGACGATGTCGGAGTGAGCTCCTACAATGAGCAGTTCTTC | CASSDDVGVSSYNEQFF
TRBJ2-1 | TRBD1 | TRBV15 | - | TGTGCCACCAGCAGAGACATACGGGACAGACTGTTCTTC | CATSRDIRDRLFF
TRBJ1-5 | - | TRBV29-1 | few | TGCAGCGTTAGGGGGGGGAGGGATCAGCCCCAGCATTTT | CSVRGGRDQPQHF
TRBJ1-6 | TRBD1 | TRBV7-2 | - | TGTGCCAGCAGCTTTACGGGACAGAACAATTCACCCCTCCACTTT | CASSFTGQNNSPLHF
TRBJ1-3 | TRBD1 | TRBV25-1 | few | TGTGCCAGCACCCAGGGGGATGTGAACACCATATATTTT | CASTQGDVNTIYF
TRBJ2-3 | - | TRBV7-2 | - | TGTGCCAGCAGCTTGGGGGAAAGGCAGTATTTT | CASSLGERQYF
TRBJ2-5 | - | TRBV18 | - | TGTGCCAGCTCACCACCAGGGGGGAGGACCCAGTACTTC | CASSPPGGRTQYF
TRBJ2-3 | TRBD2 | TRBV7-2 | - | TGTGCCAGCAGCCCACGCCCGGGACTAGAGTCGTCGCAGTATTTT | CASSPRPGLESSQYF
TRBJ1-5 | - | TRBV15 | few | TGTGCCACCAGCAGAGAGGCGAGGAACAATCAGCCCCAGCATTTT | CATSREARNNQPQHF
TRBJ2-7 | - | TRBV9 | - | TGTGCCAGCAGCGTAGGGGGGCTTTGGGACGAGCAGTACTTC | CASSVGGLWDEQYF
TRBJ2-1 | TRBD2 | TRBV2 | - | TGTGCCAGCAGGGGGACTAGCGGGAGTAATGAGCAGTTCTTC | CASRGTSGSNEQFF
TRBJ1-2 | - | TRBV7-7 | - | TGTGCCAGCAGTTTTAGGTGGCCGGACACAAACTATGGCTACACCTTC | CASSFRWPDTNYGYTF
TRBJ1-5 | - | TRBV5-1 | - | TGCGCCAGCAGCTTAGGAGGTGCAAATCAGCCCCAGCATTTT | CASSLGGANQPQHF
TRBJ2-5 | - | TRBV3-1/TRBV3-2 | - | TGTGCCAGCAGCCAATCGTTCGACGGTGCCCAGTACTTC | CASSQSFDGAQYF
TRBJ2-5 | - | TRBV18 | - | TGTGCCAGCTCACCACTGGAGGGCCAAGAGACCCAGTACTTC | CASSPLEGQETQYF
TRBJ1-1 | - | TRBV11-3 | - | TGTGCCAGCAGCTTAAGAGGTTGGGCTTTCTTT | CASSLRGWAFF
TRBJ1-4 | - | TRBV18 | - | TGTGCCAGCTCACCGGCGTCCGATGAAAAACTGTTTTTT | CASSPASDEKLFF
TRBJ2-1 | - | TRBV24-1 | - | TGTGCCACCAGTGACCCCGACAGAGCGCAGTTCTTC | CATSDPDRAQFF
TRBJ1-1 | - | TRBV7-2 | - | TGTGCCAGCAGCTTAGTGCAGGGGATGAACACTGAAGCTTTCTTT | CASSLVQGMNTEAFF
TRBJ1-3 | - | TRBV7-9 | - | TGTGCCAGCAGCTATCCGCCGGGGGAGACCTCTGGAAACACCATATATTTT | CASSYPPGETSGNTIYF
TRBJ1-3 | - | TRBV5-6 | - | TGTGCCAGCAGCATGACAGATCCGTCCGGAAACACCATATATTTT | CASSMTDPSGNTIYF
TRBJ2-1 | - | TRBV7-3 | - | TGTGCCAGCAGCCTCGGGACTTACAATGAGCAGTTCTTC | CASSLGTYNEQFF
TRBJ1-2 | - | TRBV10-3 | - | TGTGCCATCAGTGAACGTGCACCTTATGGCTACACCTTC | CAISERAPYGYTF
TRBJ1-5 | - | TRBV3-1/TRBV3-2 | - | TGTGCCAGCAGCCGGGGTAATCAGCCCCAGCATTTT | CASSRGNQPQHF
TRBJ2-5 | TRBD2 | TRBV11-2 | - | TGTGCCAGCAGTCCCGGGATGCGGGGGGTGGGAGAGACCCAGTACTTC | CASSPGMRGVGETQYF
TRBJ2-7 | TRBD1 | TRBV25-1 | - | TGTGCCAGCAGTCCGAGACAGGGCAGCTCCTACGAGCAGTACTTC | CASSPRQGSSYEQYF
TRBJ2-1 | TRBD2 | TRBV30 | - | TGTGCCTGGAGCGCACCTCGGACTAGCGGCCACAATGAGCAGTTCTTC | CAWSAPRTSGHNEQFF
TRBJ2-7 | TRBD2 | TRBV14 | - | TGTGCCAGCAGCCAAGAAGGGAGGACTAGCGGGAGGGCCGGCGAGCAGTACTTC | CASSQEGRTSGRAGEQYF
TRBJ2-3 | - | TRBV4-1 | - | TGCGCCAGCAGCCAAGCTGGTACAGATACGCAGTATTTT | CASSQAGTDTQYF
TRBJ1-2 | TRBD1 | TRBV19 | - | TGTGCCAGTAGTATAGAGCCGGGACAGGGTAACAGAGCTAACTATGGCTACACCTTC | CASSIEPGQGNRANYGYTF
TRBJ2-2 | - | TRBV7-6 | - | TGTGCCAGCAGCTTAACGGGAGCCAACACCGGGGAGCTGTTTTTT | CASSLTGANTGELFF
TRBJ1-4 | TRBD1 | TRBV7-9 | - | TGTGCCAGCAGCCTCCGACAGGGGACTAATGAAAAACTGTTTTTT | CASSLRQGTNEKLFF
TRBJ1-5 | - | TRBV7-9 | - | TGTGCCAGCAGCTTTGGAGGGGTCAATCAGCCCCAGCATTTT | CASSFGGVNQPQHF
TRBJ1-4 | - | TRBV3-1/TRBV3-2 | - | TGTGCCAGCAGCCTCAGTAATAATGAAAAACTGTTTTTT | CASSLSNNEKLFF